What follows describes a single TCR beta chain. Germline CDR1 KGHDR, CDR2 SFDVKD. This CDR3 spans 14 amino acids. The V gene end was trimmed by 6 bases and the J gene end by 5 bases; junction bases not matched to a gene: 4. Study processing details: Amplification with reference gene primers provided the estimates of nucleated cell counts. Produced via immunoSEQ multiplex PCR; TCRdb's table is partial and in-frame only. V and J calls and clone size come straight from that table; D and trimming were deduced from the DNA. The profile shows approximately 53,000 clones, 87% of them singletons. Enrolled during active infection, Seattle patients were then followed longitudinally. This sample is part of a study of blood T cell repertoires in COVID-19. For the study at large: From the United States, Italy and Spain came samples of acute and convalescent COVID-19.

The sequenced sample consisted of peripheral blood. The TCR was taken from a woman aged 80 or over with COVID-19, enrolled during active disease. The rearrangement links TRBV24-1 to TRBJ2-5; 11 nucleotides align to TRBD2. In DNA form, the CDR3 reads TGTGCCACCAGTACTAGCGGGGGCTCGGAGACCCAGTACTTC. It yields the protein CATSTSGGSETQYF.